These T cell receptor beta chains were read from a single sample in a study of PD-1 blockade in classical Hodgkin lymphoma. The data were produced by immunoSEQ multiplex PCR, yet TCRdb's version contains in-frame clones alone and is incomplete. The sample comprises tens of thousands of clones, around 64% of which are singletons, and approximately 3% rests with the top ten. The sample consisted of peripheral blood mononuclear cells (PBMCs), taken before the fourth cycle of nivolumab. The receptors originated from a human donor with classical Hodgkin lymphoma. Both conserved end residues are part of each CDR3. A D gene is named only where the DNA matches it firmly. Expanded clones get a size class; other rows say once, few or many, or leave the size out.

V gene: TRBV10-1
clone size: .
D gene: .
J gene: TRBJ2-3
CDR3 protein: CASSESGGGQTQYF
CDR3 DNA: TGCGCCAGCAGTGAGTCGGGCGGGGGACAAACGCAGTATTTT

V gene: TRBV6-5
clone size: .
D gene: .
J gene: TRBJ2-7
CDR3 protein: CASSYGPGPSYEQYF
CDR3 DNA: TGTGCCAGCAGTTACGGGCCCGGACCCTCCTACGAGCAGTACTTC

V gene: TRBV28
clone size: .
D gene: .
J gene: TRBJ1-5
CDR3 protein: CASSLAGSNQPQHF
CDR3 DNA: TGTGCCAGCAGTTTGGCGGGTAGCAATCAGCCCCAGCATTTT

V gene: TRBV14
clone size: .
D gene: .
J gene: TRBJ1-1
CDR3 protein: CASSLMGRMNTEAFF
CDR3 DNA: TGTGCCAGCAGCCTAATGGGACGGATGAACACTGAAGCTTTCTTT

V gene: TRBV28
clone size: .
D gene: TRBD2
J gene: TRBJ2-7
CDR3 protein: CASSFSGIINEQYF
CDR3 DNA: TGTGCCAGCAGTTTTAGCGGGATAATCAACGAGCAGTACTTC

V gene: TRBV25-1
clone size: .
D gene: .
J gene: TRBJ2-2
CDR3 protein: CASSEAARGNTGELFF
CDR3 DNA: TGTGCCAGCAGTGAAGCGGCCCGTGGAAACACCGGGGAGCTGTTTTTT

V gene: TRBV7-2
clone size: .
D gene: .
J gene: TRBJ2-1
CDR3 protein: CASSLPPGAINEQFF
CDR3 DNA: TGTGCCAGCAGCTTACCCCCCGGGGCGATAAATGAGCAGTTCTTC

V gene: TRBV27
clone size: few
D gene: .
J gene: TRBJ2-3
CDR3 protein: CASSLSYGRTADTQYF
CDR3 DNA: TGTGCCAGCAGTTTAAGTTACGGGAGAACGGCAGATACGCAGTATTTT

V gene: TRBV5-6
clone size: .
D gene: TRBD2
J gene: TRBJ2-7
CDR3 protein: CASSWFSSGRAYEQYF
CDR3 DNA: TGTGCCAGCAGCTGGTTTTCTAGCGGGAGGGCCTACGAGCAGTACTTC

V gene: TRBV30
clone size: .
D gene: TRBD2
J gene: TRBJ2-3
CDR3 protein: CAWSGSHMNPRENVEDTQYF
CDR3 DNA: TGTGCCTGGAGTGGGAGCCACATGAATCCGCGGGAGAATGTTGAAGATACGCAGTATTTT

V gene: TRBV14
clone size: many
D gene: TRBD1
J gene: TRBJ2-7
CDR3 protein: CASSQVYTGGSEQYF
CDR3 DNA: TGTGCCAGCAGCCAAGTTTACACAGGGGGCAGCGAGCAGTACTTC

V gene: TRBV19
clone size: .
D gene: .
J gene: TRBJ2-2
CDR3 protein: CASSIGGTGSATGELFF
CDR3 DNA: TGTGCCAGTAGTATAGGGGGAACAGGTTCGGCCACCGGGGAGCTGTTTTTT

V gene: TRBV28
clone size: .
D gene: .
J gene: TRBJ2-7
CDR3 protein: CASSFSMGLGYHEQYF
CDR3 DNA: TGTGCCAGCAGTTTCTCCATGGGACTGGGCTACCACGAGCAGTACTTC

V gene: TRBV7-2
clone size: .
D gene: .
J gene: TRBJ1-2
CDR3 protein: CASSLVGGGIYGYTF
CDR3 DNA: TGTGCCAGCAGCTTAGTGGGCGGGGGTATCTATGGCTACACCTTC

V gene: TRBV19
clone size: few
D gene: .
J gene: TRBJ2-3
CDR3 protein: CASERTGEADTQYF
CDR3 DNA: TGTGCCAGTGAGAGGACGGGGGAGGCAGATACGCAGTATTTT

V gene: TRBV27
clone size: .
D gene: TRBD1
J gene: TRBJ1-1
CDR3 protein: CASSSQGAYGTEAFF
CDR3 DNA: TGTGCCAGCAGTTCACAGGGGGCTTACGGCACTGAAGCTTTCTTT

V gene: TRBV14
clone size: few
D gene: TRBD1
J gene: TRBJ1-6
CDR3 protein: CASSQDRGSYNSPLHF
CDR3 DNA: TGTGCCAGCAGCCAAGACAGGGGGTCCTATAATTCACCCCTCCACTTT